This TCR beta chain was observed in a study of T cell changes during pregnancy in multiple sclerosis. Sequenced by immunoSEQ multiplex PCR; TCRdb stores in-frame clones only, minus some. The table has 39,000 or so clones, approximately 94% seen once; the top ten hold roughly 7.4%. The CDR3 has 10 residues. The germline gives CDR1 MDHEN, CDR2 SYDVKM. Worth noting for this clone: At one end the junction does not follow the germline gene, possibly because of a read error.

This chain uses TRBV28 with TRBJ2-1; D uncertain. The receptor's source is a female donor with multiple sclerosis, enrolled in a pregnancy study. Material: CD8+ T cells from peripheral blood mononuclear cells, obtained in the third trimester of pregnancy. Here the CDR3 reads CASSTHELFF. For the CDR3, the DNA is TGTGCCAGCAGTACCCATGAGCTGTTCTTC.